Following are 15 T cell receptor beta chains from one sample sequenced in a study of shared clonotypes between healthy human individuals. The method was immunoSEQ multiplex PCR; TCRdb's version includes in-frame clones alone and lacks a portion of them. The repertoire holds about 340,000 clones, more than 60% seen once, with 8.5% to 12% in the top ten. What was sequenced was memory CD4+ T cells sorted from blood. Subset: CD45RA-negative fraction. Every receptor here comes from a man under 40 in good health.

This chain joins TRBV7-9 and TRBJ1-1; D is possibly TRBD1 (6 bases). The ends were cut back, 4 bases at V and 4 bases at J, with 19 bases in the middle. Germline CDR1 and CDR2: SEHNR and FQNEAQ (reference sequence). The CDR3 is made up of 16 amino acids. The CDR3 nucleotides read TGTGCCAGCAGCTCACCTGGACAGAAGGCCAGCACTGAAGCTTTCTTT. Its translation: CASSSPGQKASTEAFF.

The chain combines TRBV15 with TRBJ1-2; 7 nucleotides match TRBD1. The CDR3 is made up of 16 amino acids. After removal of 1 base from V and 3 bases from J, the junction contained 8 bases not matched to a gene. Germline lookup yields CDR1 LNHNV and CDR2 YYDKDF (reference sequence). The CDR3 DNA is TGTGCCACCAGCAGAGGGGAGGTAGGGGGCCACTATGGCTACACCTTC. As protein: CATSRGEVGGHYGYTF.

This sequence joins TRBV4-2 and TRBJ2-2; D ambiguous. Trimming shortened V by 0 bases and J by 6 bases, and 2 bases separated the two germline ends. CDR3 length equals 12 residues. The germline CDR1 and CDR2 sequences are LGHNA and YNFKEQ. CDR3 bases: TGTGCCAGCAGCCAAGAAGCCGGGGAGCTGTTTTTT. Residues: CASSQEAGELFF.

This clone was recorded many times. This sequence joins TRBV28 and TRBJ1-5, with 11 bases that match TRBD1. V dropped 10 bases and J dropped 6; count of bases not matched to a gene: 14. The germline V gene encodes CDR1 MDHEN and CDR2 SYDVKM. This CDR3 comprises 16 residues. As DNA, the CDR3 is TGTGCCATCTGTGAAGCCGGGACAGGGGGGAGTCAGCCCCAGCATTTT. Translation: CAICEAGTGGSQPQHF.

This rearrangement joins TRBV27 to TRBJ2-7; 7 nucleotides agree with TRBD2. The CDR3 length is 15 residues. The germline gives CDR1 MNHEY, CDR2 SMNVEV (reference sequence). Trimming at V came to 6 bases and at J to 4 bases, leaving 12 bases not matched to a gene. CDR3 residues: CASRPSGLLSYEQYF. In DNA form, the CDR3 reads TGTGCCAGCAGACCCTCGGGACTATTATCTTACGAGCAGTACTTC.

This clone was seen a handful of times. The chain has TRBV13 and TRBJ2-1; TRBD2 agrees at 13 bases. The CDR3 contains 16 residues. After removal of 4 bases from V and 8 bases from J, the junction contained 8 bases not matched to a gene. Germline V gene sequence: CDR1 PRHDT, CDR2 FYEKMQ (reference sequence). The DNA for the CDR3 is TGTGCCAGCAGCTCAGGACTAGCGGGAGCCGGGCATGAGCAGTTCTTC. It specifies CASSSGLAGAGHEQFF.

The chain joins TRBV28 to TRBJ2-2; D is uncertain. V lost 7 bases and J 2 bases, leaving 8 bases between the germline ends. Germline values: CDR1 MDHEN, CDR2 SYDVKM. The CDR3 sequence is 13 residues long. For the CDR3, the DNA is TGTGCCAGCAACGTGGTTAACACCGGGGAGCTGTTTTTT. Translation gives CASNVVNTGELFF.

This clone showed up just a few times. CDR3 sequence: CASSMQAGALSTGELFF. DNA for the CDR3: TGTGCCAGTAGTATGCAAGCGGGAGCCTTGAGCACCGGGGAGCTGTTTTTT. The chain recombines TRBV19 with TRBJ2-2, with 8 bases aligning to TRBD2. The V gene end was trimmed by 3 bases and the J gene end by 4 bases; junction bases not matched to a gene: 10. The CDR3 runs to 17 residues. Germline values: CDR1 LNHDA, CDR2 SQIVND (reference sequence).

The chain uses TRBV7-2 and TRBJ2-3, with D tentatively TRBD2 (6 bases). Germline CDR1 is SGHTA and CDR2 is FQGNSA. The CDR3 loop spans 13 amino acids. V was shortened by 2 bases and J by 10 bases, with 13 bases between the two germline ends. In DNA, the CDR3 is TGTGCCAGCAGCTTACAGCGGCGGGACGCGCAGTATTTT. This sequence encodes CASSLQRRDAQYF.

The rearrangement links TRBV11-2 to TRBJ1-1, with 7 bases aligning to TRBD1. Per the germline V gene, CDR1 is SGHAT and CDR2 is FQNNGV. CDR3 size: 15 residues. The V and J ends lost 5 bases and 2 bases, in that order; junction bases with no gene match: 8. CDR3 nucleotide sequence: TGTGCCAGCAGCGATCACCCAGGGGGTAACACTGAAGCTTTCTTT. Translation: CASSDHPGGNTEAFF.

The V call is TRBV6-1, the J call TRBJ2-3; 10 positions match TRBD2. Germline-derived CDR1 and CDR2 are MNHNS and SASEGT. The CDR3 has 16 amino acids. J gave up 3 bases and V 3 bases, and 6 bases lay outside the gene matches. CDR3 sequence: CASSDIWTSGTDTQYF. The CDR3 DNA is TGTGCCAGCAGTGACATTTGGACTAGCGGTACAGATACGCAGTATTTT.

The CDR3 sequence is CASSTKGQGSDTQYF. The CDR3 coding sequence is TGTGCCAGCAGTACAAAAGGACAGGGGTCAGATACGCAGTATTTT. The genes are TRBV5-4 and TRBJ2-3, with TRBD1 matching 9 bases. The V gene's germline CDR1 is SGHNT and CDR2 YYREEE (reference sequence). The V and J ends lost 5 bases and 4 bases, in that order; junction bases with no gene match: 8. The CDR3 runs 15 residues.

The chain joins TRBV7-2 to TRBJ2-3; a weak D match, TRBD2 (6 bases). The CDR3 has 14 amino acids. Germline CDR1 is SGHTA and CDR2 is FQGNSA. Trimming removed 5 bases from V and 6 bases from J, with 15 bases in between. CDR3 region: CASSPDRGRDTQYF. The CDR3 DNA follows: TGTGCCAGCAGCCCCGACCGGGGGAGGGATACGCAGTATTTT. Filled out from reference TRBV7-2 and TRBJ2-3, the complete variable domain reads GAGVSQSPSNKVTEKGKDVELRCDPISGHTALYWYRQSLGQGLEFLIYFQGNSAPDKSGLPSDRFSAERTGGSVSTLTIQRTQQEDSAVYLCASSPDRGRDTQYFGPGTRLTVL.

This chain connects TRBV14 to TRBJ2-7; D remains unclear. Germline loops: CDR1 SGHDN, CDR2 FVKESK. This CDR3 spans 16 amino acids. The V and J ends lost 1 base and 3 bases respectively, with 16 bases between them. CDR3 amino acids: CASSQVRISNYYEQYF. The CDR3 nucleotides read TGTGCCAGCAGCCAAGTTCGGATTAGCAACTACTACGAGCAGTACTTC.

This rearrangement joins TRBV28 to TRBJ1-5; 7 nucleotides line up with TRBD1. Germline CDR1 MDHEN, CDR2 SYDVKM. This CDR3 is 16 amino acids long. Germline trimming cut 0 bases from V and 4 bases from J; bases unmatched to any gene: 6. This CDR3 is CASSLWGGTANQPQHF. The CDR3 DNA is TGTGCCAGCAGTTTATGGGGCGGGACAGCTAATCAGCCCCAGCATTTT.